This section outlines one TCR beta chain sequence together with its context. The antigen is undetermined. The data were obtained in a study of cytomegalovirus exposure and HLA in healthy donors. Study-wide background: In terms of ancestry, the Caucasian-associated cluster contained around 79% of the approximately 400 genotyped donors.

Vbeta (60) and Jbeta (13) primers were used in the PCR. TCRdb keeps only in-frame clones here, not all; method: immunoSEQ multiplex PCR. The data hold under 150,000 clones, with just under 80% observed a single time. CDR1 is SNHLY, CDR2 FYNNEI, per germline. The CDR3 covers 15 residues. Trimming left V 7 bases short and J 6 bases short, with 16 bases between. In nominal health when sampled, donors likely had unrecorded immune exposures nonetheless. Whole-study results and caveats: HLA restriction was apparent for most CMV-associated TCR beta chains in a later analysis.

The receptor's source is a male donor in good health and CMV-seronegative. J is TRBJ1-6 and V is TRBV2; D might be TRBD1 (5 bases). Sequencing was done on a sample of PBMCs. CDR3 amino acids: CASKVRGSGNSPLHF. CDR3 sequence (DNA): TGTGCCAGCAAGGTTCGGGGGTCAGGTAATTCACCCCTCCACTTT.